A selection of T cell receptor beta chains follows, all from one sample in a study of blood T cell repertoires in COVID-19. Method: immunoSEQ multiplex PCR; TCRdb's copy keeps in-frame clones and lacks some. The table includes some 91,000 clones, approximately 80% detected once. Sequenced: peripheral blood. Receptor source: a man between 65 and 85 years old with acute or convalescent COVID-19. The CDR3 runs from the conserved cysteine through the conserved F or W. D genes are given only for firm matches. Clone sizes are given selectively: once, few, many, or a class where the clone is expanded.

. TRBD2 TRBJ2-1 TRBV18 CASSFVAGIDNEQFF TGTGCCAGCTCATTCGTAGCGGGGATTGACAATGAGCAGTTCTTC
. TRBD1 TRBJ1-2 TRBV24-1 CATTSGGLGDGYTF TGTGCCACCACCTCAGGGGGCCTCGGGGATGGCTACACCTTC
few . TRBJ2-5 TRBV5-4 CASSLGGSGQETQYF TGTGCCAGCAGCTTGGGCGGAAGCGGCCAAGAGACCCAGTACTTC
. . TRBJ2-5 TRBV18 CASSPRQDQETQYF TGTGCCAGCTCACCAAGACAAGACCAAGAGACCCAGTACTTC
. TRBD1 TRBJ1-2 TRBV6-5 CASTWYGTGDGYTF TGTGCCAGCACCTGGTACGGGACAGGGGATGGCTACACCTTC
few . TRBJ2-1 TRBV30 CAWSSSYNEQFF TGTGCCTGGAGTTCGTCCTACAATGAGCAGTTCTTC
. TRBD1 TRBJ2-5 TRBV29-1 CSVEDDRVLETQYF TGCAGCGTTGAAGATGACAGGGTACTAGAGACCCAGTACTTC
once . TRBJ2-7 TRBV2 CASRKEGIDYEQYF TGTGCCAGCAGGAAGGAGGGGATCGACTACGAGCAGTACTTC
. TRBD1 TRBJ2-1 TRBV10-1 CASSVGAGGLDEQFF TGCGCCAGCAGTGTAGGGGCAGGGGGCCTGGATGAGCAGTTCTTC
. . TRBJ1-3 TRBV6-5 CASSLAGAAGNTIYF TGTGCCAGCAGCCTGGCGGGAGCGGCTGGAAACACCATATATTTT
. TRBD2 TRBJ2-1 TRBV7-3 CASSPQGSGGPRNEQFF TGTGCCAGCAGCCCTCAAGGGTCGGGAGGACCTCGTAATGAGCAGTTCTTC
. . TRBJ1-6 TRBV5-6 CASSLRGNYNSPLHF TGTGCCAGCAGCTTGAGGGGGAACTATAATTCACCCCTCCACTTT
. . TRBJ1-4 TRBV25-1 CASSETAGNEKLFF TGTGCCAGCAGTGAAACCGCAGGGAATGAAAAACTGTTTTTT
few TRBD1 TRBJ1-1 TRBV27 CASSSRDRARERTEAFF TGTGCCAGCAGTTCCCGGGACAGGGCCCGCGAGAGGACTGAAGCTTTCTTT
. . TRBJ1-2 TRBV6-5 CASSTKANYGYTF TGTGCCAGCAGTACTAAAGCTAACTATGGCTACACCTTC
. . TRBJ2-2 TRBV9 CASSVVSDWRRSSGELFF TGTGCCAGCAGCGTAGTAAGTGATTGGAGGCGTAGCTCCGGGGAGCTGTTTTTT
. . TRBJ1-1 TRBV19 CASSKGPRGGWTEAFF TGTGCCAGTAGTAAGGGGCCTCGGGGGGGATGGACTGAAGCTTTCTTT
once . TRBJ1-6 TRBV5-1 CASSLVGQGADSPLHF TGCGCCAGCAGCTTGGTGGGTCAAGGGGCGGATTCACCCCTCCACTTT
. TRBD1 TRBJ1-1 TRBV5-8 CASSFRGQGGTEAFF TGTGCCAGCAGCTTTAGGGGGCAGGGCGGGACTGAAGCTTTCTTT
. . TRBJ2-2 TRBV2 CASSGYREGAGELFF TGTGCCAGCAGTGGCTACAGGGAAGGGGCGGGGGAGCTGTTTTTT
. TRBD1 TRBJ2-1 TRBV5-1 CARNQVRGQKSSYNEQFF TGCGCCAGGAACCAAGTGAGGGGACAGAAGAGCTCCTACAATGAGCAGTTCTTC
. . TRBJ2-7 TRBV5-8 CASKTWGPSEQYF TGTGCCAGTAAGACCTGGGGCCCCTCCGAGCAGTACTTC
. TRBD2 TRBJ2-2 TRBV5-1 CASIIWLAGVVTGELFF TGCGCCAGCATAATCTGGCTAGCGGGAGTCGTAACCGGGGAGCTGTTTTTT
. TRBD1 TRBJ2-3 TRBV2 CASSLTGGFTDTQYF TGTGCCAGCAGCCTGACAGGGGGCTTCACAGATACGCAGTATTTT
. TRBD1 TRBJ1-2 TRBV27 CASSETDRGQGYGYTF TGTGCCAGCAGCGAAACGGACAGGGGGCAGGGCTATGGCTACACCTTC
. TRBD2 TRBJ2-3 TRBV19 CASSTGTSGRAPDTQYF TGTGCCAGTAGTACTGGGACTAGCGGGAGGGCCCCAGATACGCAGTATTTT
. TRBD1 TRBJ1-1 TRBV30 CASTGGGYTEAFF TGTGCCTCGACAGGGGGCGGGTACACTGAAGCTTTCTTT
. TRBD1 TRBJ2-3 TRBV2 CASQRGLTDTQYF TGTGCCAGCCAGAGGGGGCTGACAGATACGCAGTATTTT
. TRBD2 TRBJ2-3 TRBV5-6 CASSSLTSGDTQYF TGTGCCAGCAGCTCCTTGACTAGCGGAGATACGCAGTATTTT
. TRBD2 TRBJ2-7 TRBV3-1/TRBV3-2 CASSPRLAGEGTYEQYF TGTGCCAGCAGCCCCCGACTAGCGGGAGAGGGAACCTACGAGCAGTACTTC
. . TRBJ2-1 TRBV14 CASSPRETGLNEQFF TGTGCCAGCAGCCCAAGAGAAACAGGGTTAAATGAGCAGTTCTTC
few TRBD1 TRBJ1-2 TRBV5-4 CASSLPGQNYGYTF TGTGCCAGCAGCCTACCGGGACAGAACTATGGCTACACCTTC
. . TRBJ2-1 TRBV6-4 CASSDSVGLEQFF TGTGCCAGCAGTGATTCGGTCGGTCTTGAGCAGTTCTTC
. TRBD1 TRBJ2-3 TRBV28 CASSLGGRGHTQYF TGTGCCAGCAGTTTAGGAGGAAGGGGGCATACGCAGTATTTT
. . TRBJ1-1 TRBV19 CASSIAPLGRFPEAFF TGTGCCAGTAGTATAGCCCCGTTGGGGCGTTTCCCTGAAGCTTTCTTT
. . TRBJ2-5 TRBV12-5 CASAKHLEETQYF TGTGCTAGTGCTAAACACTTGGAGGAGACCCAGTACTTC
. . TRBJ1-3 TRBV20-1 CSASAPLSGNTIYF TGCAGTGCTAGTGCTCCCCTCTCTGGAAACACCATATATTTT
. TRBD1 TRBJ1-4 TRBV6-5 CASRRTGNNEKLFF TGTGCCAGCAGACGGACAGGCAATAATGAAAAACTGTTTTTT
. . TRBJ1-1 TRBV18 CASSLSENTEAFF TGTGCCAGCTCACTCAGTGAGAACACTGAAGCTTTCTTT
. TRBD2 TRBJ2-1 TRBV4-1 CASSQDTREGSDNEQFF TGCGCCAGCAGCCAAGATACGCGGGAGGGCAGCGACAATGAGCAGTTCTTC
. TRBD1 TRBJ1-2 TRBV18 CASSPSEGQPLYGYTF TGTGCCAGCTCACCCTCTGAGGGACAGCCGCTCTATGGCTACACCTTC
. TRBD1 TRBJ1-3 TRBV27 CASSLGTGADTIYF TGTGCCAGCAGTTTAGGGACAGGGGCGGACACCATATATTTT
once TRBD2 TRBJ2-1 TRBV28 CASSLSGTSNEQFF TGTGCCAGCAGTTTATCCGGGACTAGCAATGAGCAGTTCTTC
few . TRBJ1-4 TRBV7-9 CASSLAQGFTNEKLFF TGTGCCAGCAGCTTAGCTCAGGGGTTCACTAATGAAAAACTGTTTTTT
. TRBD1 TRBJ1-1 TRBV5-5 CASSFKGATEAFF TGTGCCAGCAGCTTCAAGGGGGCCACTGAAGCTTTCTTT
. TRBD1 TRBJ2-2 TRBV18 CASSPTGQVSTGELFF TGTGCCAGCTCACCAACAGGACAGGTCTCCACCGGGGAGCTGTTTTTT
few . TRBJ1-1 TRBV6-5 CAIQRWRNTEAFF TGTGCCATCCAACGATGGAGGAACACTGAAGCTTTCTTT